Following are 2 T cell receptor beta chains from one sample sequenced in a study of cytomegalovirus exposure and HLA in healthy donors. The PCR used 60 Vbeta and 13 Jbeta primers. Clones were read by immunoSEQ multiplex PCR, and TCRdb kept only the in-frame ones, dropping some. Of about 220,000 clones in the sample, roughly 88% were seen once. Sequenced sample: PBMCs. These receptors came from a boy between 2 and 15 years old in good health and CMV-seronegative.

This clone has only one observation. The CDR3: CASTLQETQYF. The CDR3 nucleotides read TGTGCCAGCACCCTGCAAGAGACCCAGTACTTC. The chain links TRBV6-4 to TRBJ2-5; no reliable D call. CDR3 length equals 11 residues. The germline CDR1 and CDR2 sequences are MRHNA and SNTAGT. V was cut by 7 bases and J by 2 bases, with 5 bases left in between.

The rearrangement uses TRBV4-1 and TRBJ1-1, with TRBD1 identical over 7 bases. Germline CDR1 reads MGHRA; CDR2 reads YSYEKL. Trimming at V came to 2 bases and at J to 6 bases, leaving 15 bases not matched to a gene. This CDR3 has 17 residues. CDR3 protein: CASSQTGLNRGRAEAFF. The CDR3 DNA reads TGCGCCAGCAGCCAAACGGGGCTCAACAGGGGTAGAGCTGAAGCTTTCTTT.